These 3 T cell receptor beta chains came from one sample sequenced in a study of cytomegalovirus exposure and HLA in healthy donors. Sequencing used immunoSEQ multiplex PCR; TCRdb keeps in-frame clones, though not all of them. Of about 350,000 clones listed, approximately 86% were seen once; the top ten hold roughly 1.2%. The sequenced sample consisted of PBMCs. Receptors originate from a woman under 40 in good health and CMV-seropositive.

A few counts support this clone. The junction departs from the called germline gene at one end, perhaps through a read error. The chain has TRBV20-1 and TRBJ1-3; D is ambiguous. Germline values: CDR1 DFQATT, CDR2 SNEGSKA (reference sequence). This CDR3 spans 11 amino acids. CDR3 nucleotides: TGCAGTGCTAGCGCCTACCCGGCAATATCTTTT. Its translation is CSASAYPAISF.

The V call is TRBV28, the J call TRBJ1-1; TRBD1 agrees at 7 bases. V lost 2 bases and J lost 8; bases outside the gene matches: 14. CDR3 length: 16 amino acids. CDR1 and CDR2 from the germline V gene are MDHEN and SYDVKM. The CDR3 loop is CASSLPFRQGLREAFF. CDR3 nucleotide sequence: TGTGCCAGCAGTTTACCCTTCCGACAGGGTTTAAGAGAAGCTTTCTTT.

This chain connects TRBV25-1 to TRBJ2-1, with D hard to call. Germline CDR1 MGHDK, CDR2 SYGVNS. This CDR3 contains 11 residues. Between the trimmed V and J ends, which lost 4 bases and 3 bases, there was a span of 1 base. The CDR3: CASSGYNEQFF. The CDR3 nucleotides read TGTGCCAGCAGTGGCTACAATGAGCAGTTCTTC.